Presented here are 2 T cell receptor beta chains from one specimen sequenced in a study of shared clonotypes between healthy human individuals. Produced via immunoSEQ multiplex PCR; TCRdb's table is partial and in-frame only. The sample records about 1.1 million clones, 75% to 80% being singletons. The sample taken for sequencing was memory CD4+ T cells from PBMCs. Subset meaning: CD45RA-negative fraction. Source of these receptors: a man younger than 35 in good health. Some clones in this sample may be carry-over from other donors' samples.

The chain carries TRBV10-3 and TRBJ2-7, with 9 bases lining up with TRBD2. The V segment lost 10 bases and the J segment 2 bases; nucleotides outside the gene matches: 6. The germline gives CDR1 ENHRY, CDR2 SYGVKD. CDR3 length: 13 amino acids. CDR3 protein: CATRLAETYEQYF. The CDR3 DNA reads TGTGCCACACGACTAGCGGAGACCTACGAGCAGTACTTC.

The CDR3 region is CASRISTDTQYF. The CDR3 bases are TGTGCCAGCAGAATCTCCACAGATACGCAGTATTTT. The rearrangement links TRBV2 to TRBJ2-3; D remains ambiguous. CDR3 length: 12 amino acids. Germline V gene lookup returns CDR1 SNHLY and CDR2 FYNNEI. The V end lost 6 bases, the J end lost 2 bases, and 6 bases lay between the germline ends.